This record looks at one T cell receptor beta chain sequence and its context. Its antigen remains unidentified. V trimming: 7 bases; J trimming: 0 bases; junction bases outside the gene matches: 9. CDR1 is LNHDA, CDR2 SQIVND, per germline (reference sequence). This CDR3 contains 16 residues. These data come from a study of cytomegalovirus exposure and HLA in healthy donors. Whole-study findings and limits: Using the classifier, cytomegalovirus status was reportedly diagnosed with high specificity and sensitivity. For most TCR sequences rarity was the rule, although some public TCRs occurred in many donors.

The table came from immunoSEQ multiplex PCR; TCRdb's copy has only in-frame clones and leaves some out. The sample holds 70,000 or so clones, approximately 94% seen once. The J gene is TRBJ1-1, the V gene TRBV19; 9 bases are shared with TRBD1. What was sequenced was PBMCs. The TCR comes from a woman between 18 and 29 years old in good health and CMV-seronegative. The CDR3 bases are TGTGCCAGTATGACAGGGGGTTTAACGGTGAACACTGAAGCTTTCTTT. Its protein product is CASMTGGLTVNTEAFF.